This T cell receptor beta chain was sequenced during a study of T-cell memory formation after mild COVID-19. This clonotype came up a few times. Its antigen is currently unknown. Constant-segment primers and 5'RACE yielded cDNA libraries for TCR alpha and TCR beta, each carrying sample barcodes and UMIs. A single record per CDR3 protein comes from TCRdb applying MiXCR to the 5' RACE reads. Of around 220,000 distinct CDR3 sequences listed, 15% to 20% are singletons. General study findings and limits: Memory from before infection featured some responding clones, which suggests cross-reactive memory joined. SARS-CoV-2 specificity of second-wave clones peaking day 37 was unconfirmed.

CDR3 length: 16 residues. V gave up 5 bases and J gave up 4 bases, with 17 bases separating them. Germline V gives CDR1 SGHVS, CDR2 FQNEAQ. The material sequenced was PBMCs or a T cell subset sorted from them (not recorded which). The chain uses TRBV7-8 and TRBJ2-2; D unresolved. This receptor was obtained from a man aged 18 to 35 who had mild COVID-19 (a few samples of this study predate the infection). Cell type and time point are not known. CDR3 nucleotide sequence: TGTGCCAGCAGCGAAGGACCGCGTCCGGTCACCGGGGAGCTGTTTTTT. Translating gives CASSEGPRPVTGELFF.